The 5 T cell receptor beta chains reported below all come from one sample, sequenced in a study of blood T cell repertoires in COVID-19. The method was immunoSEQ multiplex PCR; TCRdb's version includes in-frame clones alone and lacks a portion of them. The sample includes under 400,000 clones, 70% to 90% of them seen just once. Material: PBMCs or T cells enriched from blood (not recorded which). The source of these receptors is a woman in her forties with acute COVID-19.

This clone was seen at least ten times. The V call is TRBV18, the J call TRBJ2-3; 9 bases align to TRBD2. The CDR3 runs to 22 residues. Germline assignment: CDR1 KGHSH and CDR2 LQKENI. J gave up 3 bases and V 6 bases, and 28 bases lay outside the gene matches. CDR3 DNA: TGTGCCAGCTCGACCACCGTTCCCGCCTCAGCGGGAGGTGGGGAGGGGACAGATACGCAGTATTTT. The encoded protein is CASSTTVPASAGGGEGTDTQYF. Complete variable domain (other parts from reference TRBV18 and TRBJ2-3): NAGVMQNPRHLVRRRGQEARLRCSPMKGHSHVYWYRQLPEEGLKFMVYLQKENIIDESGMPKERFSAEFPKEGPSILRIQQVVRGDSAAYFCASSTTVPASAGGGEGTDTQYFGPGTRLTVL.

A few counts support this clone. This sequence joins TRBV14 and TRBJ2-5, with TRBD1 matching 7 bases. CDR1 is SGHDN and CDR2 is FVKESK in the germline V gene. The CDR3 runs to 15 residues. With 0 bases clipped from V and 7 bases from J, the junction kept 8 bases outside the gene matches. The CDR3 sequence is CASSQDWGTAGTQYF. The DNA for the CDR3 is TGTGCCAGCAGCCAAGATTGGGGGACAGCAGGGACCCAGTACTTC.

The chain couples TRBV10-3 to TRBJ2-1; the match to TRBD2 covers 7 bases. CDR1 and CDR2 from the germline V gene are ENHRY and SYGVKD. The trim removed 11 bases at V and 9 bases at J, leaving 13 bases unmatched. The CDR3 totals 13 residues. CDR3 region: CASSSGLGGEQFF. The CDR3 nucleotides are TGTGCCTCTTCTAGCGGCCTTGGCGGTGAGCAGTTCTTC.

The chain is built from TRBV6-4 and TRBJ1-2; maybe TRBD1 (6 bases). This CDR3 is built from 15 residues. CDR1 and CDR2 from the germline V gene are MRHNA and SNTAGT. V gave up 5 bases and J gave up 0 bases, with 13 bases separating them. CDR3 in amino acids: CASSLNRQANYGYTF. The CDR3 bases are TGTGCCAGCAGTTTGAACAGACAGGCTAACTATGGCTACACCTTC.

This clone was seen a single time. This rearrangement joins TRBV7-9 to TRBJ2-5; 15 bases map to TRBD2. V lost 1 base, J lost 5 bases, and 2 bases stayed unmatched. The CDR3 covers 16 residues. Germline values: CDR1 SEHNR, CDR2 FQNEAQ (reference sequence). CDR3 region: CASSLGTSGRAETQYF. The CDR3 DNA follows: TGTGCCAGCAGCTTAGGGACTAGCGGGAGGGCCGAGACCCAGTACTTC.